The 22 T cell receptor beta chains listed next were all sequenced from one sample in a study of blood T cell repertoires in COVID-19. Sequencing used immunoSEQ multiplex PCR; TCRdb keeps in-frame clones, though not all of them. The sample records 50,000 to 60,000 clones, roughly 86% being singletons. The sequencing input was peripheral blood. These TCRs come from a man aged 40-50 years with COVID-19, enrolled during active disease.

The CDR3 is CASSPVFFGGDGYTF. CDR3 sequence (DNA): TGCGCCAGCAGCCCCGTTTTTTTCGGGGGGGATGGCTACACCTTC. J is TRBJ1-2 and V is TRBV4-1; possible D gene TRBD1, 5 bases. Trimming stripped 4 bases from V and 6 bases from J, with 18 bases between. Germline V gene lookup returns CDR1 MGHRA and CDR2 YSYEKL. The CDR3 is 15 residues long.

This chain's CDR3 is CASTGLSPPYTF. As DNA, the CDR3 is TGTGCCAGCACGGGACTCAGCCCACCCTACACCTTC. This sequence joins TRBV19 and TRBJ1-2; possibly TRBD1 for D (5 bases). From germline, CDR1 is LNHDA and CDR2 SQIVND (reference sequence). The CDR3 consists of 12 residues. V dropped 9 bases and J dropped 10 bases, with 18 bases sitting between them.

The CDR3 sequence: CASSVAGAGDSLHEQYF. DNA for the CDR3: TGTGCCAGCAGCGTAGCGGGAGCGGGGGACAGCCTACACGAGCAGTACTTC. The rearrangement uses TRBV9 and TRBJ2-7; TRBD2 might be the D (8 bases). Germline V gene sequence: CDR1 SGDLS, CDR2 YYNGEE. CDR3 size: 17 residues. The V end was cut by 0 bases, the J end by 5 bases, with 21 bases between.

J is TRBJ2-4 and V is TRBV13, with D maybe TRBD1 (6 bases). Germline values: CDR1 PRHDT, CDR2 FYEKMQ (reference sequence). The CDR3 sequence is 13 residues long. V dropped 3 bases and J dropped 6 bases, with 9 bases sitting between them. The CDR3 loop is CASSFSGANIQYF. CDR3 DNA sequence: TGTGCCAGCAGCTTCTCAGGGGCAAACATTCAGTACTTC.

The V call is TRBV2, the J call TRBJ2-1, with D unclear. Germline-derived CDR1 and CDR2 are SNHLY and FYNNEI. Deletions cut 4 bases from V and 7 bases from J, with 14 bases between. The CDR3 consists of 14 residues. The DNA of the CDR3 is TGTGCCAGCAGTGGCGACCCTCCAGGAAATGAGCAGTTCTTC. Translation gives CASSGDPPGNEQFF.

V gene TRBV6-4 combines with J gene TRBJ1-5; TRBD1 matches 8 bases. The CDR3 runs to 17 residues. The trim removed 8 bases at V and 5 bases at J, leaving 17 bases unmatched. Germline-derived CDR1 and CDR2 are MRHNA and SNTAGT. The CDR3 is CASFDSGGGDRHQPQHF. Written as DNA, the CDR3 is TGTGCCAGCTTCGACAGTGGCGGAGGGGACAGGCATCAGCCCCAGCATTTT.

This clone turned up a few times. The DNA for the CDR3 is TGTGCCAGCAGCCAGGGGCATAGCAATCAGCCCCAGCATTTT. The encoded protein is CASSQGHSNQPQHF. The chain combines TRBV3-1 (or the pseudogene TRBV3-2) with TRBJ1-5; D possibly corresponds to TRBD1 (5 bases). The V end lost 3 bases, the J end lost 0 bases, and 6 bases lay between the germline ends. Germline CDR1 and CDR2: LGHDT and YNNKEL (reference sequence). This CDR3 region has 14 residues.

The rearrangement uses TRBV19 and TRBJ1-1, with TRBD1 matching 9 bases. Germline assignment: CDR1 LNHDA and CDR2 SQIVND (reference sequence). Trimming at V came to 7 bases and at J to 6 bases, leaving 9 bases not matched to a gene. The length of the CDR3 is 14 residues. CDR3 amino acids: CASIQTGGLPEAFF. The CDR3 DNA sequence: TGTGCCAGTATCCAGACAGGGGGTTTGCCTGAAGCTTTCTTT.

This chain connects TRBV9 to TRBJ2-3, with 8 bases that match TRBD2. J was trimmed by 5 bases and V by 2 bases; bases with no gene match: 7. CDR1 is SGDLS, CDR2 YYNGEE, per germline. The CDR3 length is 15 residues. The CDR3 spells CASSVGAGVGDTQYF. CDR3 DNA: TGTGCCAGCAGCGTCGGAGCGGGGGTGGGAGATACGCAGTATTTT.

The chain joins TRBV7-9 to TRBJ2-5, with TRBD2 matching 8 bases. V lost 1 base, J lost 1 base, and 2 bases stayed unmatched. The CDR3 has 15 amino acids. Germline values: CDR1 SEHNR, CDR2 FQNEAQ (reference sequence). DNA of the CDR3: TGTGCCAGCAGCTTAGTAGCGGGGAGCCAAGAGACCCAGTACTTC. Amino acid sequence: CASSLVAGSQETQYF.

The chain couples TRBV9 to TRBJ2-7; the D is unclear. V lost 0 bases and J 2 bases, leaving 9 bases between the germline ends. Germline CDR1 and CDR2: SGDLS and YYNGEE. The CDR3 is 14 amino acids. This CDR3 is CASSVAVAAYEQYF. The DNA of the CDR3 is TGTGCCAGCAGCGTAGCTGTAGCCGCCTACGAGCAGTACTTC. Using reference TRBV9 and TRBJ2-7 for the parts outside the CDR3, the full variable domain is DSGVTQTPKHLITATGQRVTLRCSPRSGDLSVYWYQQSLDQGLQFLIQYYNGEERAKGNILERFSAQQFPDLHSELNLSSLELGDSALYFCASSVAVAAYEQYFGPGTRLTVT.

The V call is TRBV5-1, the J call TRBJ2-7; TRBD1 aligns across 8 bases. The CDR3 extends over 14 amino acids. Looked up from germline, CDR1 is SGHRS and CDR2 is YFSETQ. With 4 bases clipped from V and 5 bases from J, the junction kept 8 bases outside the gene matches. This CDR3 reads CASSGPTGVHEQYF. The CDR3, as DNA: TGCGCCAGCAGCGGCCCGACAGGGGTCCACGAGCAGTACTTC.

The V and J genes are TRBV7-9 and TRBJ1-1, with D unresolved. CDR3 length: 10 residues. Germline V gene data show CDR1 as SEHNR and CDR2 as FQNEAQ (reference sequence). The CDR3 here is CDYHDTEAFF. CDR3 in DNA: TGTGACTATCATGACACTGAAGCTTTCTTT.

The J gene is TRBJ2-7, the V gene TRBV5-4; D might be TRBD2 (5 bases). Per the germline V gene, CDR1 is SGHNT and CDR2 is YYREEE (reference sequence). This CDR3 comprises 14 residues. The V end lost 0 bases, the J end lost 2 bases, and 9 bases lay between the germline ends. The CDR3 spells CASSLETGTYEQYF. CDR3 in DNA: TGTGCCAGCAGCTTGGAAACCGGGACCTACGAGCAGTACTTC.

The J gene is TRBJ2-5, the V gene TRBV19; 7 positions match TRBD2. V dropped 5 bases and J dropped 5; count of bases not matched to a gene: 8. The CDR3 is made up of 14 amino acids. Germline CDR1 and CDR2: LNHDA and SQIVND (reference sequence). CDR3 region: CASSPPGGWETQYF. CDR3 in DNA: TGTGCCAGTAGTCCGCCGGGGGGTTGGGAGACCCAGTACTTC. Based on the CDR3 plus reference TRBV19 and TRBJ2-5, the full variable domain is DGGITQSPKYLFRKEGQNVTLSCEQNLNHDAMYWYRQDPGQGLRLIYYSQIVNDFQKGDIAEGYSVSREKKESFPLTVTSAQKNPTAFYLCASSPPGGWETQYFGPGTRLLVL.

The chain joins TRBV2 to TRBJ1-5; 10 nucleotides match TRBD1. The CDR3 is 14 residues long. Germline V gives CDR1 SNHLY, CDR2 FYNNEI. Trimming at V came to 9 bases and at J to 1 base, leaving 3 bases not matched to a gene. CDR3 loop: CASRQGASNQPQHF. As DNA, the CDR3 is TGTGCCAGTCGACAGGGGGCCAGCAATCAGCCCCAGCATTTT.

V is TRBV6-5 and J is TRBJ2-1; 7 bases map to TRBD2. This CDR3 region has 15 residues. With V trimmed by 5 bases and J by 3 bases, 7 bases remained unmatched. Per the germline V gene, CDR1 is MNHEY and CDR2 is SVGAGI. CDR3 in amino acids: CASSRQRGDYNEQFF. In DNA, the CDR3 is TGTGCCAGCAGTAGACAACGGGGGGACTACAATGAGCAGTTCTTC.

J is TRBJ2-3 and V is TRBV9; TRBD2 aligns across 8 bases. V lost 8 bases, J lost 6 bases, and 11 bases stayed unmatched. This CDR3 has 14 residues. CDR1 and CDR2 from the germline V gene are SGDLS and YYNGEE. CDR3 nucleotide sequence: TGTGCCAGTGGCCCGGGACTAGGTACGGATACGCAGTATTTT. Protein product: CASGPGLGTDTQYF.

The chain carries TRBV27 and TRBJ2-1, with 11 bases matching TRBD2. CDR3 length: 18 amino acids. CDR1 is MNHEY, CDR2 SMNVEV, per germline (reference sequence). Unmatched junction bases numbered 17, after V lost 6 bases and J lost 7 bases. The CDR3 sequence is CASSPTSGGSRPSNEQFF. As DNA, the CDR3 is TGTGCCAGCAGCCCCACTAGCGGGGGTTCCCGGCCTTCAAATGAGCAGTTCTTC.

The gene calls are TRBV27 and TRBJ1-5, with 7 positions matching TRBD1. Germline CDR1 reads MNHEY; CDR2 reads SMNVEV (reference sequence). V shed 8 bases, J shed 7 bases, and the junction held 5 bases outside the gene matches. CDR3 length: 12 residues. The CDR3 here is CASETGVQPQHF. CDR3 DNA sequence: TGTGCCAGCGAAACAGGGGTCCAGCCCCAGCATTTT.

This clone has more than one count but fewer than ten. This chain uses TRBV3-1 (or the pseudogene TRBV3-2) with TRBJ2-1, with D uncertain. Trimming removed 4 bases from V and 0 bases from J, with 10 bases in between. Germline V gene data show CDR1 as LGHDT and CDR2 as YNNKEL (reference sequence). This CDR3 contains 15 residues. The CDR3 is CASSPTRNSYNEQFF. CDR3 sequence (DNA): TGTGCCAGCAGCCCGACAAGGAACTCCTACAATGAGCAGTTCTTC.

The genes are TRBV6-4 and TRBJ2-1, with a tentative D call TRBD1 (6 bases). Trimming shortened V by 6 bases and J by 4 bases, and 7 bases separated the two germline ends. This CDR3 region has 12 residues. The germline CDR1 and CDR2 sequences are MRHNA and SNTAGT. The CDR3, as DNA: TGTGCCAGCAGAACAGGGTACAATGAGCAGTTCTTC. Residues: CASRTGYNEQFF.